Below are 18 T cell receptor beta chains sequenced from a single sample in a study of shared clonotypes between healthy human individuals. Measured with immunoSEQ multiplex PCR; TCRdb has only the in-frame clones, and not every one. The profile shows about 2.1 million clones, approximately 94% of them singletons. As defined, naive CD8 cells were CD45RO-negative and positively selected for CCR7, with terminally differentiated effector memory CD45RA+ cells excluded. The sequencing sample was made of naive CD8+ T cells from PBMCs. These receptor sequences come from a man aged 18 to 30 in good health. Some clones in this sample may be carry-over from other donors' samples.

This clone came up once. CDR3 amino acids: CASSYSPSGGQETQYF. The CDR3 DNA reads as TGTGCCAGCAGTTACTCTCCTAGCGGGGGGCAAGAGACCCAGTACTTC. This chain uses TRBV6-5 with TRBJ2-5, with 11 bases fitting TRBD2. Germline V lookup: CDR1 MNHEY, CDR2 SVGAGI. The V segment lost 0 bases and the J segment 2 bases; nucleotides outside the gene matches: 2. The CDR3 is 16 residues long.

In its sample, this clone was seen once. Other nucleotide sequences in the sample specify the same CDR3. The J gene is TRBJ1-2, the V gene TRBV27; no firm D call. Germline V gene lookup returns CDR1 MNHEY and CDR2 SMNVEV (reference sequence). This CDR3 spans 14 amino acids. V gave up 0 bases and J gave up 4 bases, with 9 bases separating them. The CDR3 DNA is TGTGCCAGCAGTTTATCGGCAGGAGGCTATGGCTACACCTTC. Amino acid sequence: CASSLSAGGYGYTF.

This rearrangement joins TRBV13 to TRBJ1-1, with a tentative D call TRBD1 (5 bases). Trimming removed 5 bases at V and 0 bases at J, with 19 bases between. Germline loops: CDR1 PRHDT, CDR2 FYEKMQ (reference sequence). This CDR3 has 17 amino acids. The DNA for the CDR3 is TGTGCCAGCAGCCCAAACGGGTGGGGGTCGGTGAACACTGAAGCTTTCTTT. Encoded protein: CASSPNGWGSVNTEAFF.

This rearrangement joins TRBV4-3 to TRBJ1-1; D remains unclear. There are 16 residues in the CDR3. CDR1 is LGHNA, CDR2 YSLEER, per germline. V was shortened by 2 bases and J by 0 bases, with 13 bases between the two germline ends. The CDR3 nucleotides read TGCGCCAGCAGCCAACGGACCTACGGAGTGAACACTGAAGCTTTCTTT. It encodes CASSQRTYGVNTEAFF.

V and J are TRBV11-2 and TRBJ2-3; the D gene could be TRBD1 or TRBD2 (5 bases each). CDR1 is SGHAT, CDR2 FQNNGV, per germline. There are 15 residues in the CDR3. The V and J ends lost 2 bases and 1 base respectively, with 10 bases between them. The CDR3 nucleotides are TGTGCCAGCAGCTTAATTCAGGGAGGCACAGATACGCAGTATTTT. It encodes CASSLIQGGTDTQYF.

V is TRBV7-2 and J is TRBJ1-1; D gene ambiguous. Trimming stripped 3 bases from V and 0 bases from J, with 17 bases between. There are 17 residues in the CDR3. Germline assignment: CDR1 SGHTA and CDR2 FQGNSA. This CDR3 reads CASSLGPPLYMNTEAFF. The CDR3 coding sequence is TGTGCCAGCAGCTTGGGCCCACCCCTTTACATGAACACTGAAGCTTTCTTT.

V and J are TRBV7-9 and TRBJ2-1, with TRBD2 identical over 11 bases. Germline V lookup: CDR1 SEHNR, CDR2 FQNEAQ (reference sequence). After removal of 4 bases from V and 0 bases from J, the junction contained 5 bases not matched to a gene. The CDR3 extends over 17 amino acids. The CDR3 DNA is TGTGCCAGCAGCTCGGGACTAGCGGACCTCTCCTACAATGAGCAGTTCTTC. This translates into CASSSGLADLSYNEQFF.

This chain uses TRBV9 with TRBJ2-3; no firm D call. Germline V lookup: CDR1 SGDLS, CDR2 YYNGEE. The CDR3 loop spans 14 amino acids. V lost 0 bases to trimming and J lost 2 bases, with 7 bases between them. CDR3 nucleotide sequence: TGTGCCAGCAGCGTAGGGACCTACACAGATACGCAGTATTTT. It specifies CASSVGTYTDTQYF.

The V gene is TRBV4-1, the J gene TRBJ2-7; 7 bases agree with TRBD1. The ends lost 1 base at V and 5 bases at J; junction bases unmatched: 5. Germline assignment: CDR1 MGHRA and CDR2 YSYEKL. CDR3 length: 14 amino acids. For the CDR3, the DNA is TGCGCCAGCAGCCAAGCGACAGGGTCCCACGAGCAGTACTTC. This codes for CASSQATGSHEQYF.

V gene TRBV28 combines with J gene TRBJ1-2, with 10 bases aligning to TRBD1. The CDR3 has 15 residues. CDR1 is MDHEN, CDR2 SYDVKM, per germline. The junction had 4 bases not matched to a gene; V was cut back by 2 bases and J by 4 bases. The CDR3 nucleotides read TGTGCCAGCAGTTTAATCGGGACAGGGGCCTATGGCTACACCTTC. This gives the protein CASSLIGTGAYGYTF.

The chain couples TRBV10-3 to TRBJ1-1, with D perhaps TRBD1 (5 bases). With 7 bases removed from V and 6 bases from J, the gap between germline ends came to 15 bases. CDR3 length equals 13 residues. Germline V gene sequence: CDR1 ENHRY, CDR2 SYGVKD. This CDR3 reads CAITDQGSPEAFF. DNA of the CDR3: TGTGCCATCACTGATCAGGGCAGCCCTGAAGCTTTCTTT.

This clone was recorded once. V is TRBV5-1 and J is TRBJ2-1, with 8 nucleotides matching TRBD1. Germline V gene sequence: CDR1 SGHRS, CDR2 YFSETQ. Trimming took 7 bases from V and 9 from J; bases not matched to a gene: 9. This CDR3 contains 13 residues. The CDR3 loop is CASGDRLNGEQFF. The CDR3 DNA reads as TGCGCCAGCGGGGACAGGTTGAATGGTGAGCAGTTCTTC. Based on the CDR3 plus reference TRBV5-1 and TRBJ2-1, the full variable domain is KAGVTQTPRYLIKTRGQQVTLSCSPISGHRSVSWYQQTPGQGLQFLFEYFSETQRNKGNFPGRFSGRQFSNSRSEMNVSTLELGDSALYLCASGDRLNGEQFFGPGTRLTVL.

The CDR3: CASSPLGGGAQPQHF. CDR3 in DNA: TGTGCCAGCTCACCTCTGGGCGGTGGGGCTCAGCCCCAGCATTTT. The chain combines TRBV18 with TRBJ1-5, with a weak D call TRBD1 (5 bases). Germline V lookup: CDR1 KGHSH, CDR2 LQKENI. V shed 3 bases and J shed 6 bases, with 15 bases lying between them. The CDR3 extends over 15 amino acids.

This rearrangement joins TRBV4-3 to TRBJ2-7; the D is unclear. Germline loops: CDR1 LGHNA, CDR2 YSLEER. V gave up 3 bases and J gave up 6 bases, with 6 bases separating them. The CDR3 totals 11 residues. The CDR3 DNA reads TGCGCCAGCAGCCAGGGCGTCGAGCAGTACTTC. Its translation is CASSQGVEQYF.

V and J are TRBV10-1 and TRBJ2-1; no reliable D call. Deletions cut 0 bases from V and 8 bases from J, with 14 bases between. The CDR3 has 15 amino acids. Looked up from germline, CDR1 is WNHNN and CDR2 is SYGVQD (reference sequence). The CDR3 loop reads CASSESAYRVHEQFF. The CDR3 nucleotides read TGCGCCAGCAGTGAGTCGGCTTATAGGGTGCATGAGCAGTTCTTC.

The chain links TRBV5-1 to TRBJ2-7, with a tentative D call TRBD2 (6 bases). This CDR3 spans 14 amino acids. Trimming took off 4 bases at V and 3 bases at J, with 14 bases between the two ends. Per germline, CDR1 SGHRS and CDR2 YFSETQ. CDR3 residues: CASSLYSGHYEQYF. CDR3 sequence (DNA): TGCGCCAGCAGCCTCTATAGCGGACACTACGAGCAGTACTTC.

The gene calls are TRBV11-2 and TRBJ2-7; D perhaps matches TRBD2 (6 bases). This CDR3 is 14 amino acids long. The ends were cut back, 8 bases at V and 2 bases at J, with 16 bases in the middle. Germline CDR1 reads SGHAT; CDR2 reads FQNNGV. The CDR3 DNA reads TGTGCCAGCTCGTGGGGGGAGTTCGCCTACGAGCAGTACTTC. It yields the protein CASSWGEFAYEQYF.

J is TRBJ2-7 and V is TRBV5-3; the match to TRBD2 covers 12 bases. TRBV5-3 is treated as an ORF (open reading frame) with a function not yet certain. V gave up 3 bases and J gave up 4 bases; unmatched junction bases: 5. The CDR3 is 15 residues long. DNA of the CDR3: TGTGCCAGAAGCTCTAGCGGGAGGGTTCGATACGAGCAGTACTTC. It encodes CARSSSGRVRYEQYF.